These 26 T cell receptor beta chains came from one sample sequenced in a study of Ad26.COV2.S vaccination and SARS-CoV-2 variants. Treatment in this sample: some 20 received Ad26.COV2.S at low or high dose, single or two shots; 5 received placebo; per-sample allocation not given. Sampling took place 63 days after the first vaccine or placebo injection. Clones were sequenced by immunoSEQ multiplex PCR, and TCRdb holds only the in-frame ones, with some missing. Of fewer than 400,000 clones listed, about 88% were seen once; the top ten hold 3.5%. The sample here was peripheral blood, taken in a trial of Ad26.COV2.S vaccine versus placebo. The receptors here all came from a person between 18 and 65 years old who received the Ad26.COV2.S COVID-19 vaccine or a placebo.

The DNA of the CDR3 is TGTGCCAGCAGCTTGCATAGCGGGGAGCACAATGAGCAGTTCTTC. Encoded protein: CASSLHSGEHNEQFF. The chain is built from TRBV9 and TRBJ2-1; 8 positions match TRBD2. From germline, CDR1 is SGDLS and CDR2 YYNGEE. J lost 5 bases, V lost 4 bases, and 8 bases had no gene match. CDR3 size: 15 residues.

As to this clone: Other DNA sequences within the sample encode an identical CDR3. The V call is TRBV4-1, the J call TRBJ1-2, with a tentative D call TRBD1 (5 bases). Trimming pared 2 bases from V and 1 base from J, leaving 5 bases between. CDR3 length equals 13 residues. CDR1 is MGHRA and CDR2 is YSYEKL in the germline V gene. The CDR3 reads CASSQQGNYGYTF. The CDR3 nucleotides read TGCGCCAGCAGCCAACAGGGTAACTATGGCTACACCTTC.

The chain combines TRBV10-3 with TRBJ1-5; maybe TRBD1 (6 bases). V gave up 0 bases and J gave up 9 bases, with 12 bases separating them. Germline V gene sequence: CDR1 ENHRY, CDR2 SYGVKD. The CDR3 loop spans 14 amino acids. The CDR3 loop reads CAISESTGAWPQHF. Written as DNA, the CDR3 is TGTGCCATCAGTGAGTCGACAGGAGCGTGGCCCCAGCATTTT.

The chain joins TRBV4-1 to TRBJ2-5; D not resolved. This CDR3 has 12 amino acids. Trimming left V 2 bases short and J 7 bases short, with 8 bases between. In germline, CDR1 is MGHRA, CDR2 YSYEKL. Written as DNA, the CDR3 is TGCGCCAGCAGCCAACAAAACGGGACCCAGTACTTC. Amino acids: CASSQQNGTQYF.

The chain employs TRBV19 and TRBJ2-1, with D tentatively TRBD1 (5 bases). Germline V lookup: CDR1 LNHDA, CDR2 SQIVND (reference sequence). The germline V and J ends were trimmed by 4 bases and 2 bases, with 6 bases remaining between them. CDR3 length: 13 amino acids. The CDR3 bases are TGTGCCAGTAGTACAGGGCCCTACAATGAGCAGTTCTTC. It encodes CASSTGPYNEQFF.

Points on this clone: Other DNA sequences in this specimen translate into the identical CDR3. The chain joins TRBV6-1 to TRBJ1-4; D may be TRBD1 (5 bases). CDR1 MNHNS and CDR2 SASEGT come from the germline V gene. The CDR3 is 14 residues long. V was clipped by 1 base and J by 4 bases, with 7 bases between them. In nucleotides, the CDR3 is TGTGCCAGCAGTGAAGACAGGATTAATGAAAAACTGTTTTTT. Amino acid sequence: CASSEDRINEKLFF.

The J gene is TRBJ1-6, the V gene TRBV7-9; D ambiguous. The CDR3 has 11 amino acids. V lost 8 bases, J lost 4 bases, and 3 bases lay in between. Germline loops: CDR1 SEHNR, CDR2 FQNEAQ (reference sequence). The CDR3 DNA follows: TGTGCCAGCGCGTATAATTCACCCCTCCACTTT. This sequence encodes CASAYNSPLHF.

CDR3 amino acids: CASSRMLEETQYF. The CDR3 DNA follows: TGTGCCAGCAGCAGAATGTTGGAAGAGACCCAGTACTTC. The chain is built from TRBV12-3 or TRBV12-4 and TRBJ2-5; unclear D gene. This CDR3 has 13 residues. Trimming stripped 6 bases from V and 3 bases from J, with 11 bases between.

This chain connects TRBV27 to TRBJ1-1, with D unclear. The CDR3 covers 16 residues. Germline V gives CDR1 MNHEY, CDR2 SMNVEV (reference sequence). V was shortened by 4 bases and J by 1 base, with 16 bases between the two germline ends. In DNA form, the CDR3 reads TGTGCCAGCAGTTCCACCCGGTGGTTGCGGAACACTGAAGCTTTCTTT. Protein product: CASSSTRWLRNTEAFF.

This chain uses TRBV18 with TRBJ1-6; TRBD1 aligns across 9 bases. V shed 4 bases and J 5 bases; nucleotides not matched to a gene: 6. Germline-derived CDR1 and CDR2 are KGHSH and LQKENI. The CDR3 loop spans 16 amino acids. The CDR3 bases are TGTGCCAGCTCACTTACAGGGGGCGCCGATAATTCACCCCTCCACTTT. Its translation is CASSLTGGADNSPLHF.

The J gene is TRBJ1-6, the V gene TRBV5-8, with D perhaps TRBD1 (6 bases). The length of the CDR3 is 13 residues. V gave up 7 bases and J gave up 7 bases, with 12 bases separating them. Germline loops: CDR1 SGHTS, CDR2 YDEGEE. The CDR3 nucleotides read TGTGCCAGCCGAACCGGACAGAATTCACCCCTCCACTTT. It encodes CASRTGQNSPLHF.

Points on this clone: Different DNA sequences within this sample yield the same CDR3. The CDR3 DNA reads TGTGCCAGCAGCCAAGCTGGAAACACCATATATTTT. The encoded protein is CASSQAGNTIYF. The chain uses TRBV3-1 (or the pseudogene TRBV3-2) and TRBJ1-3, with D uncertain. Germline values: CDR1 LGHDT, CDR2 YNNKEL (reference sequence). V lost 1 base, J lost 2 bases, and 0 bases lay in between. The length of the CDR3 is 12 residues.

This clone was counted a single time. This chain links TRBV15 with TRBJ2-2; D is possibly TRBD1 or TRBD2 (5 bases each). The V end lost 4 bases, the J end lost 0 bases, and 12 bases lay between the germline ends. The CDR3 is 16 amino acids. Germline V CDR1 and CDR2: LNHNV, YYDKDF (reference sequence). The CDR3 DNA reads TGTGCCACCAGCAAGCGGACAATTTCGAACACCGGGGAGCTGTTTTTT. This sequence encodes CATSKRTISNTGELFF.

This clone has a single count. The chain has TRBV19 and TRBJ1-1; 10 nucleotides match TRBD1. Looked up from germline, CDR1 is LNHDA and CDR2 is SQIVND (reference sequence). This CDR3 has 18 amino acids. V dropped 7 bases and J dropped 8; count of bases not matched to a gene: 22. CDR3 DNA: TGTGCCAGTACCCCCAGTGGGACAGGGGTTGGAAAGGCGGAGGAAGCTTTCTTT. It encodes CASTPSGTGVGKAEEAFF.

This chain joins TRBV4-2 and TRBJ1-1; 7 bases agree with TRBD1. With V trimmed by 0 bases and J by 1 base, 2 bases remained unmatched. CDR3 size: 15 residues. Germline lookup yields CDR1 LGHNA and CDR2 YNFKEQ. CDR3 sequence (DNA): TGTGCCAGCAGCCAAGATCGGACAGGGAACACTGAAGCTTTCTTT. Translating gives CASSQDRTGNTEAFF.

This clone was recorded once. V and J are TRBV12-5 and TRBJ2-3, with D unclear. V dropped 1 base and J dropped 2 bases, with 4 bases sitting between them. This CDR3 spans 13 amino acids. The germline V gene encodes CDR1 LGHNT and CDR2 FRNRAP. The DNA for the CDR3 is TGTGCTAGTGGTTTGGGGGACACAGATACGCAGTATTTT. It yields the protein CASGLGDTDTQYF.

V usage is TRBV11-2 and J usage is TRBJ1-6; 8 nucleotides line up with TRBD1. This CDR3 contains 15 residues. Germline CDR1 and CDR2: SGHAT and FQNNGV. V dropped 8 bases and J dropped 6; count of bases not matched to a gene: 9. CDR3 protein: CASRHWTGINSPLHF. CDR3 coding DNA: TGTGCCAGCCGACACTGGACAGGGATTAATTCACCCCTCCACTTT.

The chain recombines TRBV2 with TRBJ2-7; 7 bases align to TRBD2. Germline CDR1 SNHLY, CDR2 FYNNEI. The CDR3 is made up of 13 amino acids. V lost 7 bases and J lost 6; bases outside the gene matches: 9. This CDR3 is CASNRDYRSEQYF. The CDR3, as DNA: TGTGCCAGCAACCGGGACTATAGGTCCGAGCAGTACTTC. The full variable domain, completed using reference TRBV2 and TRBJ2-7, is EPEVTQTPSHQVTQMGQEVILRCVPISNHLYFYWYRQILGQKVEFLVSFYNNEISEKSEIFDDQFSVERPDGSNFTLKIRSTKLEDSAMYFCASNRDYRSEQYFGPGTRLTVT.

This chain connects TRBV6-1 to TRBJ1-4; D gene uncertain. Germline CDR1 reads MNHNS; CDR2 reads SASEGT. The CDR3 spans 18 residues. V was trimmed by 3 bases and J by 4 bases, leaving 21 bases between them. The CDR3 loop is CASSDGVRVKGVNEKLFF. Written as DNA, the CDR3 is TGTGCCAGCAGTGACGGGGTGCGGGTGAAGGGAGTTAATGAAAAACTGTTTTTT.

The chain employs TRBV18 and TRBJ1-2; D is unresolved. Trimming cost V 3 bases and J 2 bases, with 7 bases left between them. This CDR3 is built from 13 residues. Looked up from germline, CDR1 is KGHSH and CDR2 is LQKENI. This chain's CDR3 is CASSPNENYGYTF. CDR3 bases: TGTGCCAGCTCACCGAACGAGAACTATGGCTACACCTTC.

The CDR3 coding sequence is TGTGCCAGCAGCTTAGGGGCAGGGGGGACCTACGAGCAGTACTTC. It is translated as CASSLGAGGTYEQYF. The J gene is TRBJ2-7, the V gene TRBV11-2; D might be TRBD1 (7 bases). CDR1 and CDR2 from the germline V gene are SGHAT and FQNNGV. This CDR3 is built from 15 residues. The germline V and J ends were trimmed by 1 base and 2 bases, with 12 bases remaining between them. The entire variable domain, with the rest obtained from reference TRBV11-2 and TRBJ2-7, is as follows: EAGVAQSPRYKIIEKRQSVAFWCNPISGHATLYWYQQILGQGPKLLIQFQNNGVVDDSQLPKDRFSAERLKGVDSTLKIQPAKLEDSAVYLCASSLGAGGTYEQYFGPGTRLTVT.

This clone was detected once. The chain employs TRBV9 and TRBJ1-6; 8 bases are a match to TRBD1. CDR3 length: 15 residues. In germline, CDR1 is SGDLS, CDR2 YYNGEE. The trim removed 3 bases at V and 8 bases at J, leaving 7 bases unmatched. Here the CDR3 DNA reads TGTGCCAGCAGCGAGGGACAGGCGAGGGATTCACCCCTCCACTTT. The encoded protein is CASSEGQARDSPLHF.

This clone was detected once. The chain joins TRBV6-5 to TRBJ1-2; no clear D. The CDR3 is 14 residues long. Between the trimmed V and J ends, which lost 4 bases and 5 bases, there was a span of 14 bases. Germline values: CDR1 MNHEY, CDR2 SVGAGI. Here the CDR3 reads CASSSHRAEYGYTF. The CDR3 DNA sequence: TGTGCCAGCAGTTCTCACCGGGCCGAATATGGCTACACCTTC.

V usage is TRBV9 and J usage is TRBJ1-1; TRBD1 is a possible D gene (5 bases). The CDR3 has 16 amino acids. Germline assignment: CDR1 SGDLS and CDR2 YYNGEE. V was shortened by 3 bases and J by 5 bases, with 20 bases between the two germline ends. DNA for the CDR3: TGTGCCAGCAGCGAGCTGACAGTGGGGGGAGGGACTGAAGCTTTCTTT. As protein: CASSELTVGGGTEAFF.

The rearrangement links TRBV30 to TRBJ2-7; D unresolved. From germline, CDR1 is GTSNPN and CDR2 SVGIG (reference sequence). V was clipped by 0 bases and J by 6 bases, with 9 bases between them. The CDR3 sequence is 12 residues long. The CDR3 loop reads CAWSVGVGEQYF. DNA of the CDR3: TGTGCCTGGAGTGTAGGAGTTGGCGAGCAGTACTTC.

The V and J genes are TRBV18 and TRBJ2-7; D is undetermined. Per the germline V gene, CDR1 is KGHSH and CDR2 is LQKENI. This CDR3 contains 13 residues. The V end was cut by 3 bases, the J end by 0 bases, with 6 bases between. In DNA, the CDR3 is TGTGCCAGCTCACCCAGGAGCTCCTACGAGCAGTACTTC. Its translation: CASSPRSSYEQYF.